The 23 T cell receptor beta chains given below trace back to one sample, sequenced in a study of control samples from healthy donors and cancer patients. Data came from immunoSEQ multiplex PCR; TCRdb stores just in-frame clones and leaves some out. The sample carries about 40,000 clones, 87% recorded once. Sequencing input: PBMCs. These receptors all come from a woman between 55 and 75 years old with lung cancer.

The table lists this clone with a few counts. V is TRBV12-3 or TRBV12-4 and J is TRBJ1-5; D remains ambiguous. Trimming stripped 4 bases from V and 9 bases from J, with 13 bases between. The CDR3 runs 13 residues. The CDR3: CASSWEGVRPQHF. In nucleotides, the CDR3 is TGTGCCAGCAGTTGGGAGGGCGTTAGGCCCCAGCATTTT.

V gene TRBV19 combines with J gene TRBJ2-3; 9 nucleotides align to TRBD2. J lost 4 bases, V lost 3 bases, and 8 bases had no gene match. The CDR3 length is 16 residues. The germline V gene has CDR1 LNHDA and CDR2 SQIVND (reference sequence). The CDR3 nucleotides read TGTGCCAGTAGTATGAAGGGACTAGCTCGTGCAGATACGCAGTATTTT. This codes for CASSMKGLARADTQYF.

The J gene is TRBJ2-6, the V gene TRBV3-1 (or the pseudogene TRBV3-2); possibly TRBD2 for D (5 bases). The germline gives CDR1 LGHDT, CDR2 YNNKEL (reference sequence). The length of the CDR3 is 17 residues. V gave up 4 bases and J gave up 2 bases, with 15 bases separating them. The CDR3 here is CASSLRGGPPGANVLTF. The CDR3 DNA reads TGTGCCAGCAGCCTTCGTGGCGGGCCCCCTGGGGCCAACGTCCTGACTTTC.

The chain is built from TRBV14 and TRBJ2-3, with D possibly matching TRBD1 (6 bases). CDR3 length: 16 residues. CDR1 and CDR2 from the germline V gene are SGHDN and FVKESK. V dropped 4 bases and J dropped 2 bases, with 16 bases sitting between them. The CDR3 loop reads CASSPLGRGDTDTQYF. The CDR3 nucleotides read TGTGCCAGCAGCCCCTTAGGCAGGGGTGACACAGATACGCAGTATTTT.

The genes are TRBV7-9 and TRBJ1-2; unclear D gene. Germline V lookup: CDR1 SEHNR, CDR2 FQNEAQ (reference sequence). Trimming stripped 5 bases from V and 1 base from J, with 11 bases between. The CDR3 runs 14 residues. The CDR3 loop is CASSPRLGNYGYTF. CDR3 in DNA: TGTGCCAGCAGCCCCCGTCTTGGTAACTATGGCTACACCTTC.

The V call is TRBV6-6, the J call TRBJ2-3; 13 bases align to TRBD2. The junction had 0 bases not matched to a gene; V was cut back by 8 bases and J by 1 base. There are 14 residues in the CDR3. Germline CDR1 and CDR2: MNHNY and SVGAGI (reference sequence). CDR3 in amino acids: CASGTSGGTDTQYF. CDR3 DNA sequence: TGTGCCAGCGGGACTAGCGGGGGCACAGATACGCAGTATTTT.

This chain uses TRBV5-1 with TRBJ1-3; D ambiguous. V was trimmed by 0 bases and J by 4 bases, leaving 17 bases between them. The germline V gene encodes CDR1 SGHRS and CDR2 YFSETQ. This CDR3 comprises 17 residues. The CDR3 coding sequence is TGCGCCAGCAGCTTGGGTGGTGGAAGCAACACCGGAAACACCATATATTTT. Translating gives CASSLGGGSNTGNTIYF.

This clone was seen more than once but under ten times. The V call is TRBV30, the J call TRBJ2-5, with D hard to call. The CDR3 has 12 amino acids. Germline CDR1 reads GTSNPN; CDR2 reads SVGIG (reference sequence). Between the trimmed V and J ends, which lost 3 bases and 5 bases, there was a span of 10 bases. CDR3 residues: CAWSRVGETQYF. CDR3 in DNA: TGTGCCTGGAGCCGCGTTGGGGAGACCCAGTACTTC.

The CDR3 DNA is TGTGCCAGCAGCTACCCAGGGGGTGGCACTGAAGCTTTCTTT. Translated: CASSYPGGGTEAFF. The V gene is TRBV6-6, the J gene TRBJ1-1; 7 nucleotides agree with TRBD1. This CDR3 has 14 amino acids. CDR1 and CDR2 from the germline V gene are MNHNY and SVGAGI (reference sequence). The V segment lost 6 bases and the J segment 4 bases; nucleotides outside the gene matches: 8.

The rearrangement joins TRBV6-6 to TRBJ1-5; no clear D gene. This CDR3 comprises 14 residues. CDR1 is MNHNY and CDR2 is SVGAGI in the germline V gene (reference sequence). Between the trimmed V and J ends, which lost 0 bases and 7 bases, there was a span of 10 bases. The CDR3 DNA follows: TGTGCCAGCAGTTACTCGGACGGGTCACAGCCCCAGCATTTT. It yields the protein CASSYSDGSQPQHF.

The J gene is TRBJ1-6, the V gene TRBV5-5; TRBD1 agrees at 8 bases. Germline loops: CDR1 SGHKS, CDR2 YYEKEE (reference sequence). V lost 4 bases, J lost 7 bases, and 7 bases stayed unmatched. The CDR3 extends over 15 amino acids. Here the CDR3 DNA reads TGTGCCAGCAGCGTGACAGGGGATGTAAATTCACCCCTCCACTTT. It encodes CASSVTGDVNSPLHF.

The chain combines TRBV12-5 with TRBJ2-7; TRBD2 agrees at 10 bases. V lost 4 bases, J lost 2 bases, and 2 bases stayed unmatched. The germline V gene has CDR1 LGHNT and CDR2 FRNRAP. The CDR3 is 14 amino acids. The CDR3 protein is CASGSGLAAYEQYF. The CDR3 coding sequence is TGTGCTAGTGGTTCCGGACTAGCGGCCTACGAGCAGTACTTC.

The table lists this clone with a count of one. V and J are TRBV7-2 and TRBJ2-3; weak D call: TRBD2 (7 bases). Trimming pared 4 bases from V and 4 bases from J, leaving 12 bases between. CDR3 length: 14 residues. Germline values: CDR1 SGHTA, CDR2 FQGNSA. Written as DNA, the CDR3 is TGTGCCAGCAGCTGGGGAGGGGGTTCAGATACGCAGTATTTT. Translating gives CASSWGGGSDTQYF. Variable domain in full (rest from reference TRBV7-2 and TRBJ2-3): GAGVSQSPSNKVTEKGKDVELRCDPISGHTALYWYRQSLGQGLEFLIYFQGNSAPDKSGLPSDRFSAERTGGSVSTLTIQRTQQEDSAVYLCASSWGGGSDTQYFGPGTRLTVL.

The chain carries TRBV24-1 and TRBJ1-4, with D possibly matching TRBD1 (5 bases). Deletions cut 8 bases from V and 8 bases from J, with 11 bases between. Germline CDR1 and CDR2: KGHDR and SFDVKD. The CDR3 runs to 12 residues. The CDR3 sequence: CATTREEEKLFF. Here the CDR3 DNA reads TGTGCCACCACCAGGGAAGAAGAAAAACTGTTTTTT.

V is TRBV7-9 and J is TRBJ1-6; TRBD1 might be the D (5 bases). Germline V lookup: CDR1 SEHNR, CDR2 FQNEAQ (reference sequence). This CDR3 is 15 amino acids long. Between the trimmed V and J ends, which lost 5 bases and 9 bases, there was a span of 17 bases. The CDR3 loop reads CASSLPGPGGSPLHF. The CDR3 DNA is TGTGCCAGCAGCCTTCCAGGCCCCGGGGGTTCACCCCTCCACTTT.

This clone was found a few times. The chain has TRBV6-4 and TRBJ1-5; 7 nucleotides agree with TRBD1. After removal of 5 bases from V and 6 bases from J, the junction contained 4 bases not matched to a gene. The CDR3 is 13 amino acids. CDR1 MRHNA and CDR2 SNTAGT come from the germline V gene. The CDR3 is CASSTGVSQPQHF. As DNA, the CDR3 is TGTGCCAGCAGTACAGGGGTATCTCAGCCCCAGCATTTT.

The gene calls are TRBV2 and TRBJ2-1; weak D call: TRBD2 (5 bases). The CDR3 is made up of 12 amino acids. Germline CDR1 and CDR2: SNHLY and FYNNEI. Trimming shortened V by 8 bases and J by 6 bases, and 11 bases separated the two germline ends. The CDR3 loop reads CASRASGNEQFF. The CDR3 DNA sequence: TGTGCCAGCCGGGCCAGCGGCAATGAGCAGTTCTTC.

The chain recombines TRBV4-1 with TRBJ2-7; D might be TRBD2 (5 bases). CDR1 and CDR2 from the germline V gene are MGHRA and YSYEKL. The CDR3 covers 15 residues. V lost 1 base to trimming and J lost 2 bases, with 12 bases between them. Written as DNA, the CDR3 is TGCGCCAGCAGCCAAGTGGAGGCAGGAACCTACGAGCAGTACTTC. Amino acids: CASSQVEAGTYEQYF.

The V and J genes are TRBV3-1 (or the pseudogene TRBV3-2) and TRBJ2-2; no clear D. With 4 bases removed from V and 3 bases from J, the gap between germline ends came to 15 bases. Germline CDR1 reads LGHDT; CDR2 reads YNNKEL (reference sequence). The CDR3 runs to 16 residues. In DNA form, the CDR3 reads TGTGCCAGCAGCCTTTTGCAGACGTTGTACACCGGGGAGCTGTTTTTT. As protein: CASSLLQTLYTGELFF.

V and J are TRBV7-9 and TRBJ1-5; D remains unclear. This CDR3 comprises 14 residues. From germline, CDR1 is SEHNR and CDR2 FQNEAQ (reference sequence). Trimming shortened V by 1 base and J by 6 bases, and 10 bases separated the two germline ends. The CDR3 sequence: CASSLGAGAQPQHF. CDR3 nucleotides: TGTGCCAGCAGCTTAGGCGCGGGTGCTCAGCCCCAGCATTTT. The variable domain in full, with the rest retrieved from reference TRBV7-9 and TRBJ1-5, is DTGVSQNPRHKITKRGQNVTFRCDPISEHNRLYWYRQTLGQGPEFLTYFQNEAQLEKSRLLSDRFSAERPKGSFSTLEIQRTEQGDSAMYLCASSLGAGAQPQHFGDGTRLSIL.

The chain combines TRBV7-4 with TRBJ2-7; 9 bases are shared with TRBD2. CDR3 length equals 15 residues. The ends lost 7 bases at V and 1 base at J; junction bases unmatched: 8. CDR1 and CDR2 from the germline V gene are SGHVT and SQSDAQ. DNA of the CDR3: TGTGCCAGCATTCCTAGCGGGATTTTATCCTACGAGCAGTACTTC. Amino acid sequence: CASIPSGILSYEQYF.

This clone was observed a single time. The J gene is TRBJ2-7, the V gene TRBV11-3; TRBD1 might be the D (6 bases). Germline assignment: CDR1 SGHNT and CDR2 YENEEA. The CDR3 length is 13 residues. V dropped 5 bases and J dropped 4 bases, with 12 bases sitting between them. The CDR3 sequence: CASSLGQRYEQYF. CDR3 nucleotide sequence: TGTGCCAGCAGCCTTGGACAGCGGTACGAGCAGTACTTC. The entire variable domain, with the rest obtained from reference TRBV11-3 and TRBJ2-7, is as follows: EAGVVQSPRYKIIEKKQPVAFWCNPISGHNTLYWYLQNLGQGPELLIRYENEEAVDDSQLPKDRFSAERLKGVDSTLKIQPAELGDSAVYLCASSLGQRYEQYFGPGTRLTVT.

The chain is built from TRBV2 and TRBJ2-7, with 9 nucleotides matching TRBD2. The germline gives CDR1 SNHLY, CDR2 FYNNEI. The trim removed 5 bases at V and 5 bases at J, leaving 10 bases unmatched. This CDR3 contains 15 residues. In DNA, the CDR3 is TGTGCCAGCAGTAGCGGCGCTAGCGGGACCCACGAGCAGTACTTC. Residues: CASSSGASGTHEQYF. The full variable domain, in which reference TRBV2 and TRBJ2-7 provide the parts outside the CDR3, is EPEVTQTPSHQVTQMGQEVILRCVPISNHLYFYWYRQILGQKVEFLVSFYNNEISEKSEIFDDQFSVERPDGSNFTLKIRSTKLEDSAMYFCASSSGASGTHEQYFGPGTRLTVT.